These 17 T cell receptor beta chains were all obtained from the same sample, sequenced in a study of blood T cell repertoires in COVID-19 (TCRdb year 2020). Library preparation used the immunoSEQ multiplex PCR assay. TCRdb obtained this table from immuneACCESS and retained in-frame rearrangements with V and J assigned. These tables miss some clones; where compared with another copy, unresolved V genes account for less than half of the shortfall, and the remainder is unexplained. In all, the sample holds about 83,000 clones, and more than 85% of those were seen once. Roughly 8% of the sample is held by the ten biggest clonotypes. Source material: peripheral blood. The receptors come from a man older than 75 with active or convalescent COVID-19.

The chain joins TRBV14 to TRBJ2-3, with D perhaps matching TRBD2 (5 bases). Germline assignment: CDR1 SGHDN and CDR2 FVKESK. Trimming left V 2 bases short and J 0 bases short, with 12 bases between. This CDR3 has 16 amino acids. DNA for the CDR3: TGTGCCAGCAGCCAACGCCGGGATCCTAGCACAGATACGCAGTATTTT. Translated: CASSQRRDPSTDTQYF.

V and J are TRBV7-9 and TRBJ1-3; the D is unclear. CDR3 size: 14 residues. Trimming removed 2 bases at V and 2 bases at J, with 7 bases between. The germline V gene has CDR1 SEHNR and CDR2 FQNEAQ (reference sequence). Written as DNA, the CDR3 is TGTGCCAGCAGCTTATCCAACACTGGAAACACCATATATTTT. It specifies CASSLSNTGNTIYF.

This clone has just one count. J is TRBJ1-2 and V is TRBV19; D might be TRBD1 (6 bases). V shed 1 base and J shed 2 bases, with 8 bases lying between them. This CDR3 region has 14 residues. Germline assignment: CDR1 LNHDA and CDR2 SQIVND (reference sequence). The CDR3 DNA reads TGTGCCAGTAGTATAGGGGGGCCCAACTATGGCTACACCTTC. Translation: CASSIGGPNYGYTF.

The CDR3 reads CASSPRDRGFEGTQYF. The CDR3 DNA follows: TGTGCCAGCAGCCCTCGGGACAGGGGATTTGAGGGTACGCAGTATTTT. The genes are TRBV5-4 and TRBJ2-3, with 10 bases fitting TRBD1. Germline assignment: CDR1 SGHNT and CDR2 YYREEE (reference sequence). This CDR3 has 16 amino acids. V lost 4 bases to trimming and J lost 8 bases; unmatched junction nucleotides: 13.

The V and J genes are TRBV19 and TRBJ2-1; D is unresolved. V was trimmed by 3 bases and J by 0 bases, leaving 9 bases between them. Germline lookup yields CDR1 LNHDA and CDR2 SQIVND (reference sequence). CDR3 size: 15 residues. The CDR3 sequence is CASSIEVYSYNEQFF. The CDR3 bases are TGTGCCAGTAGTATTGAGGTCTACTCCTACAATGAGCAGTTCTTC. The variable domain in full, completed from reference TRBV19 and TRBJ2-1, reads DGGITQSPKYLFRKEGQNVTLSCEQNLNHDAMYWYRQDPGQGLRLIYYSQIVNDFQKGDIAEGYSVSREKKESFPLTVTSAQKNPTAFYLCASSIEVYSYNEQFFGPGTRLTVL.

The chain combines TRBV5-1 with TRBJ1-2, with D possibly matching TRBD1 (5 bases). Per the germline V gene, CDR1 is SGHRS and CDR2 is YFSETQ. Trimming left V 7 bases short and J 1 base short, with 17 bases between. The CDR3 spans 15 residues. CDR3 in amino acids: CASSPGRGNNYGYTF. CDR3 coding DNA: TGCGCCAGCTCGCCCGGGAGGGGAAATAACTATGGCTACACCTTC.

The chain couples TRBV29-1 to TRBJ2-5, with 10 nucleotides matching TRBD2. There are 13 residues in the CDR3. The V gene's germline CDR1 is SQVTM and CDR2 ANQGSEA. Losses at the gene ends were 4 bases for V and 5 bases for J; bases not matched to a gene: 4. CDR3 sequence (DNA): TGCAGCGTTGTAGCGGGAGGATGGGAGACCCAGTACTTC. The encoded protein is CSVVAGGWETQYF.

V usage is TRBV30 and J usage is TRBJ2-7, with TRBD2 matching 9 bases. The CDR3 is 15 amino acids. V was clipped by 1 base and J by 2 bases; unmatched bases: 6. Germline V gene sequence: CDR1 GTSNPN, CDR2 SVGIG (reference sequence). The CDR3 region has the DNA TGTGCCTGGAGTGGGTTAGCGGGGGCCCCCTACGAGCAGTACGTC. Translation: CAWSGLAGAPYEQYV.

J is TRBJ2-1 and V is TRBV24-1; 10 bases are shared with TRBD2. CDR1 is KGHDR and CDR2 is SFDVKD in the germline V gene. J lost 10 bases, V lost 4 bases, and 12 bases had no gene match. This CDR3 has 16 residues. CDR3 coding DNA: TGTGCCACCAGTGACCCGGGACTAGCGAACCGGGGGGAGCAGTTCTTC. It encodes CATSDPGLANRGEQFF.

The chain combines TRBV5-1 with TRBJ2-5; a possible D gene is TRBD2 (5 bases). The V end lost 4 bases, the J end lost 3 bases, and 16 bases lay between the germline ends. The germline V gene has CDR1 SGHRS and CDR2 YFSETQ. The CDR3 contains 15 residues. The CDR3 reads CASSREPTPEETQYF. CDR3 in DNA: TGCGCCAGCAGCCGGGAACCCACTCCGGAAGAGACCCAGTACTTC. Full variable domain (remainder filled in from reference TRBV5-1 and TRBJ2-5): KAGVTQTPRYLIKTRGQQVTLSCSPISGHRSVSWYQQTPGQGLQFLFEYFSETQRNKGNFPGRFSGRQFSNSRSEMNVSTLELGDSALYLCASSREPTPEETQYFGPGTRLLVL.

V usage is TRBV19 and J usage is TRBJ1-3, with a weak D call TRBD1 (5 bases). Trimming shortened V by 10 bases and J by 1 base, and 8 bases separated the two germline ends. Germline V gene lookup returns CDR1 LNHDA and CDR2 SQIVND (reference sequence). This CDR3 has 12 amino acids. For the CDR3, the DNA is TGTGCCACGCGGGGGTCTGGAAACACCATATATTTT. Its translation is CATRGSGNTIYF.

V is TRBV7-2 and J is TRBJ2-3; no firm D call. The CDR3 is made up of 17 amino acids. CDR1 is SGHTA, CDR2 FQGNSA, per germline. Trimming removed 5 bases from V and 0 bases from J, with 18 bases in between. The CDR3 sequence: CASSRDRFSSSTDTQYF. The CDR3 DNA follows: TGTGCCAGCAGCCGCGATCGATTTAGCTCTAGCACAGATACGCAGTATTTT.

This clone was seen a few times. The chain links TRBV6-1 to TRBJ2-2, with TRBD2 matching over 12 bases. Unmatched junction bases numbered 6, after V lost 4 bases and J lost 0 bases. Germline V gene lookup returns CDR1 MNHNS and CDR2 SASEGT. This CDR3 has 18 residues. DNA for the CDR3: TGTGCCAGCAGTGTCCTAGCGGGAGGGCCCTCGAACACCGGGGAGCTGTTTTTT. It yields the protein CASSVLAGGPSNTGELFF.

V and J are TRBV23-1 and TRBJ1-1, with D possibly matching TRBD1 (5 bases). TRBV23-1 counts as an open reading frame of uncertain function. The CDR3 extends over 15 amino acids. V lost 3 bases, J lost 6 bases, and 17 bases lay in between. The CDR3 sequence: CASSHPLGGRAEAFF. The CDR3, as DNA: TGCGCCAGCAGTCATCCGTTGGGGGGTAGAGCTGAAGCTTTCTTT.

The V and J genes are TRBV24-1 and TRBJ2-4; possible D gene TRBD1, 5 bases. From germline, CDR1 is KGHDR and CDR2 SFDVKD. V was trimmed by 4 bases and J by 9 bases, leaving 15 bases between them. The CDR3 consists of 14 residues. The CDR3 loop is CATSDSGLSGIQYF. CDR3 DNA: TGTGCCACCAGTGACTCAGGGCTATCGGGCATTCAGTACTTC.

CDR3 protein: CASSLGAQETQYF. The CDR3 bases are TGTGCCAGCAGCTTAGGGGCCCAAGAGACCCAGTACTTC. This chain uses TRBV7-9 with TRBJ2-5; D remains ambiguous. Germline V gives CDR1 SEHNR, CDR2 FQNEAQ (reference sequence). V gave up 1 base and J gave up 1 base, with 4 bases separating them. This CDR3 spans 13 amino acids.

The rearrangement links TRBV6-5 to TRBJ2-2; maybe TRBD2 (6 bases). The length of the CDR3 is 15 residues. V gave up 2 bases and J gave up 3 bases, with 10 bases separating them. Looked up from germline, CDR1 is MNHEY and CDR2 is SVGAGI. CDR3 sequence reads: CASSYGDFYTGELFF. In nucleotides, the CDR3 is TGTGCCAGCAGTTACGGGGACTTTTACACCGGGGAGCTGTTTTTT.